The sequence of this T cell receptor beta chain was determined in a study of cytomegalovirus exposure and HLA in healthy donors. The method was immunoSEQ multiplex PCR; TCRdb's version includes in-frame clones alone and lacks a portion of them. The data contain some 50,000 clones, approximately 93% of them singletons. As to this clone: Its specificity is unknown.

Study-wide points: Three CMV-associated chains proved CMV antigen-specific in vitro. Rarity characterized most TCR sequences, yet some public TCRs appeared in many donors. Both high specificity and high sensitivity reportedly marked the classifier's diagnosis of cytomegalovirus status.

The specimen was PBMCs. The receptor was isolated from a woman younger than 35 in good health and CMV-seropositive.

The CDR3 nucleotides are TGCGCCAGCAGCTTGCTAGCGGGAGAAAGGATGAATGAGCAGTTCTTC. Protein sequence: CASSLLAGERMNEQFF. The chain recombines TRBV5-1 with TRBJ2-1; 10 bases are a match to TRBD2. The CDR3 consists of 16 residues. Germline V gene sequence: CDR1 SGHRS, CDR2 YFSETQ. Trimming took 1 base from V and 7 from J; bases not matched to a gene: 8. The full variable domain, with the rest looked up from reference TRBV5-1 and TRBJ2-1, is KAGVTQTPRYLIKTRGQQVTLSCSPISGHRSVSWYQQTPGQGLQFLFEYFSETQRNKGNFPGRFSGRQFSNSRSEMNVSTLELGDSALYLCASSLLAGERMNEQFFGPGTRLTVL.